The clone carrying this T cell receptor (beta chain) was seen ten or more times. The antigen remains unidentified. The source of the sample is a study of Graves' ophthalmopathy and Graves' hyperthyroidism. Overall study results and limits: Prediction of ophthalmopathy progression reached around 70% sensitivity and approximately 74% specificity. Detected in blood as well were most expanded thyroid clonotypes with frequency above 0.001.

Diagnosis was based on clinical symptoms, serum thyroxine, TRAb, thyroid ultrasound and orbital computed tomography. Using RNA transcripts, the TCR beta CDR3 regions were amplified. After a first-round RT-PCR with HTBI primers, a second-round multiplex PCR was run. TCRdb fed the multiplex PCR reads into MiXCR, producing one record per CDR3 protein. In the table there are hundreds of thousands of distinct CDR3 sequences, approximately 14% of which are singletons. CDR3 length: 17 residues. Germline assignment: CDR1 MNHEY and CDR2 SVGEGT. The V segment lost 7 bases and the J segment 3 bases; nucleotides outside the gene matches: 9.

J is TRBJ2-2 and V is TRBV6-2 or TRBV6-3; 12 bases line up with TRBD2. What was sequenced was blood. This receptor was taken from a woman aged 25 to 45 with Graves' ophthalmopathy. CDR3 loop: CASTALAGGRYTGELFF. The CDR3 DNA follows: TGTGCCAGCACCGCCCTAGCGGGGGGGCGGTACACCGGGGAGCTGTTTTTT.